Here is one T cell receptor (beta chain) with its context. Produced via immunoSEQ multiplex PCR; TCRdb's table is partial and in-frame only. The sample gives 65,000 to 85,000 clones, 75% to 90% of which show up once; more than 8% is in the top ten. The sample belongs to a study of T cell changes during pregnancy in multiple sclerosis. V lost 1 base, J lost 9 bases, and 15 bases lay in between. The CDR3 loop spans 14 amino acids. Germline V gene lookup returns CDR1 SGHTA and CDR2 FQGNSA. V gene TRBV7-2 combines with J gene TRBJ2-5; possibly TRBD2 for D (5 bases). The sample in question was peripheral blood, obtained after pregnancy. This receptor was identified in a female donor in good health, enrolled as a control in a pregnancy study. The CDR3 DNA reads TGTGCCAGCAGCTTAGAGGCCAGCCCCGGGGCCCAGTACTTC. Protein sequence: CASSLEASPGAQYF.